This passage covers 26 T cell receptor beta chains from one sample sequenced in a study of T cell responses to AZD1222 COVID-19 vaccine. The protocol was immunoSEQ multiplex PCR, while the TCRdb copy is restricted to in-frame clones and leaves out a portion. The sample has about 140,000 clones; around 93% are singletons. Sequencing used peripheral blood, obtained on day 0 of AZD1222 vaccination. These receptors came from an adult in good health.

The chain links TRBV4-1 to TRBJ2-5; 13 bases align to TRBD2. Germline CDR1 reads MGHRA; CDR2 reads YSYEKL. Trimming removed 3 bases from V and 5 bases from J; junction bases left unmatched: 6. The CDR3 totals 16 residues. Here the CDR3 DNA reads TGCGCCAGCAGCCAGGGGACTAGCGGGGACGGGGAGACCCAGTACTTC. Residues: CASSQGTSGDGETQYF.

In its sample, this clone was seen a few times. The chain combines TRBV7-8 with TRBJ2-7; D ambiguous. Germline V gives CDR1 SGHVS, CDR2 FQNEAQ. The V and J ends lost 3 bases and 4 bases respectively, with 13 bases between them. The CDR3 consists of 14 residues. CDR3 DNA: TGTGCCAGCAGCTTTGAGCCCGACGGATACGAGCAGTACTTC. Its protein product is CASSFEPDGYEQYF. The full variable domain, in which reference TRBV7-8 and TRBJ2-7 provide the parts outside the CDR3, is GAGVSQSPRYKVAKRGQDVALRCDPISGHVSLFWYQQALGQGPEFLTYFQNEAQLDKSGLPSDRFFAERPEGSVSTLKIQRTQQEDSAVYLCASSFEPDGYEQYFGPGTRLTVT.

This clone has a count of ten or more. The chain combines TRBV4-2 with TRBJ2-1, with TRBD2 matching over 9 bases. Losses at the gene ends were 2 bases for V and 3 bases for J; bases not matched to a gene: 5. The CDR3 extends over 16 amino acids. Germline-derived CDR1 and CDR2 are LGHNA and YNFKEQ. The CDR3 loop reads CASSQPASGDYNEQFF. CDR3 in DNA: TGTGCCAGCAGCCAACCCGCTAGCGGGGACTACAATGAGCAGTTCTTC.

The rearrangement joins TRBV2 to TRBJ1-2; the D gene is possibly TRBD1 (5 bases). The V gene's germline CDR1 is SNHLY and CDR2 FYNNEI. Trimming shortened V by 1 base and J by 10 bases, and 19 bases separated the two germline ends. This CDR3 has 15 amino acids. The CDR3 here is CASSEGWTPIEVYTF. CDR3 bases: TGTGCCAGCAGTGAAGGATGGACACCCATAGAGGTCTACACCTTC.

V and J are TRBV6-7 and TRBJ1-1, with TRBD1 identical over 9 bases. TRBV6-7 is known as an ORF, though its function is uncertain. Trimming took 4 bases from V and 0 from J; bases not matched to a gene: 18. This CDR3 is built from 20 residues. The CDR3, as DNA: TGTGCCAGCAGTTCTCCGTCCGGGACAGGGCCCCTTGAGATGAACACTGAAGCTTTCTTT. Translated, it gives CASSSPSGTGPLEMNTEAFF.

This rearrangement joins TRBV6-5 to TRBJ2-5, with a tentative D call TRBD2 (6 bases). CDR3 size: 14 residues. Germline-derived CDR1 and CDR2 are MNHEY and SVGAGI. V lost 2 bases, J lost 0 bases, and 7 bases lay in between. CDR3 sequence reads: CASSYRGYQETQYF. CDR3 bases: TGTGCCAGCAGTTACCGGGGGTACCAAGAGACCCAGTACTTC.

The rearrangement joins TRBV20-1 to TRBJ2-7, with D hard to call. Germline CDR1 and CDR2: DFQATT and SNEGSKA (reference sequence). The ends were cut back, 3 bases at V and 6 bases at J, with 9 bases in the middle. The CDR3 is 11 amino acids. CDR3 sequence (DNA): TGCAGTGCTAGGGTCTCGTTCGAGCAGTACTTC. Translation: CSARVSFEQYF.

V gene TRBV4-2 combines with J gene TRBJ1-4, with no clear D. The V and J ends lost 0 bases and 0 bases respectively, with 14 bases between them. The CDR3 sequence is 18 residues long. Germline CDR1 reads LGHNA; CDR2 reads YNFKEQ. The CDR3, as DNA: TGTGCCAGCAGCCAAGATCTTCCAGGTTTTACAACTAATGAAAAACTGTTTTTT. This codes for CASSQDLPGFTTNEKLFF.

This clone was found once. This chain joins TRBV4-3 and TRBJ2-1, with a possible D match to TRBD1 (6 bases). The V end lost 0 bases, the J end lost 7 bases, and 7 bases lay between the germline ends. Per the germline V gene, CDR1 is LGHNA and CDR2 is YSLEER. The CDR3 extends over 13 amino acids. CDR3 in DNA: TGCGCCAGCAGCCAAGAAGGGGGAAATGAGCAGTTCTTC. Translating gives CASSQEGGNEQFF.

The count of this clone is one. This rearrangement joins TRBV7-9 to TRBJ1-2; D unclear. This CDR3 comprises 18 residues. The germline V and J ends were trimmed by 1 base and 4 bases, with 22 bases remaining between them. Germline CDR1 and CDR2: SEHNR and FQNEAQ (reference sequence). Written as DNA, the CDR3 is TGTGCCAGCAGCTTAGTAAGGCCCCCTCCGAGCCCCCTCTATGGCTACACCTTC. Translation gives CASSLVRPPPSPLYGYTF.

The V call is TRBV12-3 or TRBV12-4, the J call TRBJ1-2, with TRBD1 as a possible D gene (5 bases). CDR3 length: 12 amino acids. The V gene lost 7 bases and the J gene lost 3 bases, with 9 bases spanning the gap. The CDR3 DNA is TGTGCCAGCACGTGGGGGGACTATGGCTACACCTTC. Residues: CASTWGDYGYTF.

This chain connects TRBV5-4 to TRBJ1-3; 8 nucleotides agree with TRBD1. The CDR3 has 13 residues. Trimming took 5 bases from V and 4 from J; bases not matched to a gene: 2. CDR1 and CDR2 (germline): SGHNT, YYREEE (reference sequence). CDR3 in DNA: TGTGCCAGCAGAGGGACAGGAGGAAACACCATATATTTT. Translation: CASRGTGGNTIYF.

The V gene is TRBV27, the J gene TRBJ2-1, with TRBD2 matching over 8 bases. V lost 5 bases, J lost 0 bases, and 6 bases stayed unmatched. The CDR3 has 16 amino acids. Germline values: CDR1 MNHEY, CDR2 SMNVEV (reference sequence). In DNA form, the CDR3 reads TGTGCCAGCAGTCCTTTAGCGGGGAGCTCCTACAATGAGCAGTTCTTC. Translating gives CASSPLAGSSYNEQFF.

The V and J genes are TRBV12-3 or TRBV12-4 and TRBJ1-3; D remains unclear. The CDR3 loop spans 12 amino acids. Between the trimmed V and J ends, which lost 9 bases and 3 bases, there was a span of 9 bases. The CDR3 DNA reads as TGTGCCAGTTCCGGAAATGGAAACACCATATATTTT. Protein sequence: CASSGNGNTIYF.

This chain links TRBV6-2 or TRBV6-3 with TRBJ1-5; tentative D call: TRBD1 (6 bases). This CDR3 comprises 14 residues. V lost 5 bases, J lost 3 bases, and 11 bases lay in between. CDR1 is MNHEY and CDR2 is SVGEGT in the germline V gene. As DNA, the CDR3 is TGTGCCAGCAGTCCCGGACAGCCCAATCAGCCCCAGCATTTT. It encodes CASSPGQPNQPQHF.

This chain connects TRBV6-5 to TRBJ1-1; D not certain. The CDR3 covers 14 residues. V lost 0 bases to trimming and J lost 5 bases, with 10 bases between them. Germline V CDR1 and CDR2: MNHEY, SVGAGI. CDR3 region: CASSYSPGGTEAFF. The CDR3, as DNA: TGTGCCAGCAGTTACTCTCCGGGAGGAACTGAAGCTTTCTTT.

The chain carries TRBV7-2 and TRBJ1-2, with D maybe TRBD1 (5 bases). Germline loops: CDR1 SGHTA, CDR2 FQGNSA. The V gene lost 2 bases and the J gene lost 6 bases, with 13 bases spanning the gap. The CDR3 extends over 14 amino acids. The CDR3 nucleotides read TGTGCCAGCAGCTTATTCAGGGAGGCGGATGGCTACACCTTC. This gives the protein CASSLFREADGYTF.

This clone was seen more than once but under ten times. The chain links TRBV19 to TRBJ2-7; TRBD1 matches 8 bases. The germline V gene has CDR1 LNHDA and CDR2 SQIVND (reference sequence). The CDR3 has 13 amino acids. V trimming: 9 bases; J trimming: 0 bases; junction bases outside the gene matches: 4. The DNA of the CDR3 is TGTGCCAGCCGAGACAGGGGCTCCTACGAGCAGTACTTC. Residues: CASRDRGSYEQYF.

The chain combines TRBV27 with TRBJ1-1; D perhaps matches TRBD1 (5 bases). Germline-derived CDR1 and CDR2 are MNHEY and SMNVEV (reference sequence). V was cut by 6 bases and J by 0 bases, with 14 bases left in between. CDR3 length: 15 amino acids. The CDR3 loop is CASRLGTQMNTEAFF. The CDR3 DNA sequence: TGTGCCAGCAGACTCGGGACCCAAATGAACACTGAAGCTTTCTTT.

This clone was seen once. V usage is TRBV30 and J usage is TRBJ2-7; weak D call: TRBD1 (6 bases). Germline V gene lookup returns CDR1 GTSNPN and CDR2 SVGIG (reference sequence). The CDR3 contains 13 residues. V was shortened by 5 bases and J by 9 bases, with 20 bases between the two germline ends. CDR3: CAWGGRTVPVQYF. In DNA form, the CDR3 reads TGTGCCTGGGGAGGTCGGACAGTTCCGGTGCAGTACTTC. Drawing the rest from reference TRBV30 and TRBJ2-7, the complete variable domain is SQTIHQWPATLVQPVGSPLSLECTVEGTSNPNLYWYRQAAGRGLQLLFYSVGIGQISSEVPQNLSASRPQDRQFILSSKKLLLSDSGFYLCAWGGRTVPVQYFGPGTRLTVT.

The genes are TRBV5-1 and TRBJ1-4; tentatively, D is TRBD1 (6 bases). This CDR3 is 15 amino acids long. V gave up 2 bases and J gave up 7 bases, with 15 bases separating them. Germline V gene lookup returns CDR1 SGHRS and CDR2 YFSETQ. CDR3 loop: CASSLSGVVGEKLFF. The DNA of the CDR3 is TGCGCCAGCAGCTTATCAGGGGTCGTGGGTGAAAAACTGTTTTTT.

V and J are TRBV7-9 and TRBJ2-7; D might be TRBD1 (6 bases). The ends were cut back, 1 base at V and 2 bases at J, with 15 bases in the middle. There are 16 residues in the CDR3. CDR1 is SEHNR and CDR2 is FQNEAQ in the germline V gene (reference sequence). The CDR3 DNA reads as TGTGCCAGCAGCTTAGGGGATCAGTCAGGGGCCTACGAGCAGTACTTC. This encodes CASSLGDQSGAYEQYF.

Comments on this clone: Sequence at one end of the junction differs from germline and may be a read error. The chain carries TRBV3-1 (or the pseudogene TRBV3-2) and TRBJ1-1; 9 bases map to TRBD1. Germline V gene data show CDR1 as LGHDT and CDR2 as YNNKEL (reference sequence). The CDR3 spans 12 residues. The CDR3 sequence: CVSSQDDRGAFF. CDR3 coding DNA: TGTGTCAGCAGCCAAGATGACAGGGGGGCTTTCTTT.

The chain links TRBV5-4 to TRBJ1-1; 9 positions agree with TRBD1. In germline, CDR1 is SGHNT, CDR2 YYREEE (reference sequence). This CDR3 contains 14 residues. Unmatched junction bases numbered 7, after V lost 3 bases and J lost 7 bases. The CDR3 nucleotides are TGTGCCAGCAGCTCATCCGGGACAGGGAATGAAGCTTTCTTT. Amino acid sequence: CASSSSGTGNEAFF.

The chain couples TRBV5-1 to TRBJ2-6; 9 bases align to TRBD1. Losses at the gene ends were 0 bases for V and 1 base for J; bases not matched to a gene: 11. The CDR3 is 20 residues long. CDR1 SGHRS and CDR2 YFSETQ come from the germline V gene. In nucleotides, the CDR3 is TGCGCCAGCAGCTTGGAAGGACAGGGGAAAGGTAATTCTGGGGCCAACGTCCTGACTTTC. Protein product: CASSLEGQGKGNSGANVLTF.

The J gene is TRBJ2-7, the V gene TRBV13, with D perhaps being TRBD1 or TRBD2 (5 bases each). CDR3 length equals 15 residues. The ends were cut back, 2 bases at V and 1 base at J, with 12 bases in the middle. CDR1 is PRHDT, CDR2 FYEKMQ, per germline (reference sequence). CDR3 sequence (DNA): TGTGCCAGCAGCTTAACCGGGACCCGTTCCTACGAGCAGTACTTC. Encoded protein: CASSLTGTRSYEQYF.